One and the same sample provided the 26 T cell receptor beta chains below, sequenced in a study of blood T cell repertoires in COVID-19. Profiling relied on immunoSEQ multiplex PCR, and the TCRdb table lists in-frame clones only, not all of them. The data contain a few hundred thousand clones, roughly 85% of them singletons. Sequencing was carried out using PBMCs or T cells enriched from blood (not recorded which). Receptors originate from a woman aged 25 to 39 who had recovered from COVID-19.

The V call is TRBV23-1, the J call TRBJ1-4; 11 bases fit TRBD1. TRBV23-1 is annotated as an ORF whose role is uncertain. This CDR3 has 15 amino acids. CDR3 DNA: TGCATCAAGCCTTCACCGGGACAGGGGGGCGAAAAACTGTTTTTT. Amino acids: CIKPSPGQGGEKLFF.

The chain uses TRBV30 and TRBJ1-2; 9 bases agree with TRBD1. The CDR3 has 15 residues. Germline V lookup: CDR1 GTSNPN, CDR2 SVGIG (reference sequence). V dropped 2 bases and J dropped 4; count of bases not matched to a gene: 8. The CDR3 loop is CAWSPGQGRGYGYTF. The CDR3 DNA follows: TGTGCCTGGAGTCCGGGACAGGGCCGGGGCTATGGCTACACCTTC. Complete variable domain (other parts from reference TRBV30 and TRBJ1-2): SQTIHQWPATLVQPVGSPLSLECTVEGTSNPNLYWYRQAAGRGLQLLFYSVGIGQISSEVPQNLSASRPQDRQFILSSKKLLLSDSGFYLCAWSPGQGRGYGYTFGSGTRLTVV.

V is TRBV24-1 and J is TRBJ1-2, with a tentative D call TRBD1 (5 bases). The ends were cut back, 1 base at V and 8 bases at J, with 19 bases in the middle. This CDR3 contains 16 residues. The V gene's germline CDR1 is KGHDR and CDR2 SFDVKD. This chain's CDR3 is CATSDLGLRFPGGYTF. The CDR3 DNA reads TGTGCCACCAGTGATTTAGGCTTGCGTTTTCCAGGGGGCTACACCTTC.

The chain recombines TRBV6-5 with TRBJ2-7; 7 nucleotides match TRBD1. Losses at the gene ends were 7 bases for V and 2 bases for J; bases not matched to a gene: 5. The CDR3 length is 13 residues. The V gene's germline CDR1 is MNHEY and CDR2 SVGAGI. CDR3: CASKTGTAYEQYF. DNA of the CDR3: TGTGCCAGCAAGACCGGGACAGCCTACGAGCAGTACTTC.

This clone was found a few times. The chain joins TRBV5-1 to TRBJ1-1; maybe TRBD1 (5 bases). Deletions cut 0 bases from V and 1 base from J, with 10 bases between. Per germline, CDR1 SGHRS and CDR2 YFSETQ. The CDR3 is made up of 15 amino acids. The CDR3 here is CASSLVAGSNTEAFF. CDR3 nucleotides: TGCGCCAGCAGCTTGGTGGCAGGGTCGAACACTGAAGCTTTCTTT.

The chain joins TRBV3-1 (or the pseudogene TRBV3-2) to TRBJ2-5, with 8 bases lining up with TRBD1. The CDR3 contains 13 residues. From germline, CDR1 is LGHDT and CDR2 YNNKEL (reference sequence). V dropped 6 bases and J dropped 6; count of bases not matched to a gene: 6. This CDR3 is CASSHGQGKTQYF. The DNA of the CDR3 is TGTGCCAGCAGTCACGGACAGGGTAAGACCCAGTACTTC.

The chain is built from TRBV7-3 and TRBJ2-2; 7 bases agree with TRBD1. CDR1 SGHTA and CDR2 FQGTGA come from the germline V gene. The ends lost 4 bases at V and 2 bases at J; junction bases unmatched: 4. The CDR3 is 15 residues long. In nucleotides, the CDR3 is TGTGCCAGCAGCTCCGGGACAGCAAACACCGGGGAGCTGTTTTTT. As protein: CASSSGTANTGELFF.

This chain joins TRBV9 and TRBJ2-3; 16 nucleotides agree with TRBD2. In germline, CDR1 is SGDLS, CDR2 YYNGEE. There are 18 residues in the CDR3. V shed 3 bases and J 3 bases; nucleotides not matched to a gene: 7. CDR3 amino acids: CASSASGTSGGGTDTQYF. The DNA of the CDR3 is TGTGCCAGCAGCGCTTCCGGGACTAGCGGGGGGGGTACAGATACGCAGTATTTT.

This sequence joins TRBV27 and TRBJ1-2, with 8 bases lining up with TRBD1. J lost 4 bases, V lost 3 bases, and 7 bases had no gene match. This CDR3 spans 15 amino acids. Germline assignment: CDR1 MNHEY and CDR2 SMNVEV (reference sequence). The CDR3 here is CASSLAGGMGYGYTF. CDR3 DNA sequence: TGTGCCAGCAGTTTGGCAGGGGGCATGGGCTATGGCTACACCTTC.

This clone was observed a single time. The chain links TRBV3-1 (or the pseudogene TRBV3-2) to TRBJ1-2; D is unresolved. There are 14 residues in the CDR3. Germline CDR1 is LGHDT and CDR2 is YNNKEL (reference sequence). V lost 1 base, J lost 3 bases, and 9 bases lay in between. The CDR3 coding sequence is TGTGCCAGCAGCCAAGGTAGGCGGGACTATGGCTACACCTTC. As protein: CASSQGRRDYGYTF.

This clone appeared once. The chain has TRBV6-5 and TRBJ1-6; D unresolved. The CDR3 length is 15 residues. Germline CDR1 MNHEY, CDR2 SVGAGI. Trimming cost V 4 bases and J 9 bases, with 16 bases left between them. The CDR3 DNA reads TGTGCCAGCAGTTCCTCGACCCTGGCAGGTTCACCCCTCCACTTT. Translated: CASSSSTLAGSPLHF.

The chain employs TRBV6-5 and TRBJ2-7, with TRBD1 matching 7 bases. V lost 6 bases and J lost 4; bases outside the gene matches: 12. Germline-derived CDR1 and CDR2 are MNHEY and SVGAGI. There are 15 residues in the CDR3. The CDR3 is CASRPTPGQHYEQYF. DNA of the CDR3: TGTGCCAGCAGGCCAACCCCGGGACAGCATTACGAGCAGTACTTC.

This chain joins TRBV15 and TRBJ2-5; TRBD2 matches at 9 bases. The V and J ends lost 1 base and 2 bases, in that order; junction bases with no gene match: 5. The CDR3 totals 16 residues. Germline V gene data show CDR1 as LNHNV and CDR2 as YYDKDF (reference sequence). The CDR3 region is CATSRGGGRAQETQYF. Here the CDR3 DNA reads TGTGCCACCAGCAGAGGAGGCGGGAGGGCGCAAGAGACCCAGTACTTC. Supplemented by reference TRBV15 and TRBJ2-5, the full variable domain reads DAMVIQNPRYQVTQFGKPVTLSCSQTLNHNVMYWYQQKSSQAPKLLFHYYDKDFNNEADTPDNFQSRRPNTSFCFLDIRSPGLGDTAMYLCATSRGGGRAQETQYFGPGTRLLVL.

J is TRBJ1-3 and V is TRBV30; TRBD1 matches at 11 bases. The trim removed 4 bases at V and 7 bases at J, leaving 15 bases unmatched. CDR1 and CDR2 from the germline V gene are GTSNPN and SVGIG (reference sequence). This CDR3 is built from 17 residues. CDR3 in amino acids: CAWIHARTGGGWNTIYF. CDR3 in DNA: TGTGCCTGGATCCATGCCCGGACAGGGGGCGGATGGAACACCATATATTTT.

This chain joins TRBV19 and TRBJ2-2, with a tentative D call TRBD2 (6 bases). Germline CDR1 is LNHDA and CDR2 is SQIVND (reference sequence). Trimming pared 3 bases from V and 7 bases from J, leaving 9 bases between. The CDR3 loop spans 13 amino acids. This CDR3 reads CASSILAFGELFF. The DNA for the CDR3 is TGTGCCAGTAGTATTCTAGCGTTCGGGGAGCTGTTTTTT.

This chain connects TRBV19 to TRBJ2-5, with 14 bases lining up with TRBD2. V dropped 1 base and J dropped 10; count of bases not matched to a gene: 11. This CDR3 region has 17 residues. The germline CDR1 and CDR2 sequences are LNHDA and SQIVND (reference sequence). The CDR3 DNA reads TGTGCCAGTAGTATAGTTGGGACTAGCGGGGGCCACGTGGACCAGTACTTC. This sequence encodes CASSIVGTSGGHVDQYF. The whole variable domain, remainder taken from reference TRBV19 and TRBJ2-5, is DGGITQSPKYLFRKEGQNVTLSCEQNLNHDAMYWYRQDPGQGLRLIYYSQIVNDFQKGDIAEGYSVSREKKESFPLTVTSAQKNPTAFYLCASSIVGTSGGHVDQYFGPGTRLLVL.

The chain employs TRBV5-4 and TRBJ1-3; D call uncertain. CDR3 length equals 15 residues. Trimming took off 0 bases at V and 0 bases at J, with 7 bases between the two ends. The germline V gene encodes CDR1 SGHNT and CDR2 YYREEE (reference sequence). CDR3 region: CASSLVSSSGNTIYF. The CDR3 DNA sequence: TGTGCCAGCAGCTTGGTGTCTAGCTCTGGAAACACCATATATTTT.

The chain uses TRBV9 and TRBJ1-1, with 7 bases that match TRBD1. Germline CDR1 and CDR2: SGDLS and YYNGEE. The CDR3 length is 14 residues. J lost 5 bases, V lost 4 bases, and 8 bases had no gene match. CDR3 nucleotide sequence: TGTGCCAGCAGCCCAAATACAGGGGCGACTGAAGCTTTCTTT. Protein: CASSPNTGATEAFF.

The rearrangement links TRBV28 to TRBJ2-7, with a tentative D call TRBD1 (6 bases). The CDR3 length is 17 residues. Germline-derived CDR1 and CDR2 are MDHEN and SYDVKM. V was shortened by 4 bases and J by 0 bases, with 19 bases between the two germline ends. CDR3 residues: CASSSEPKMTGSYEQYF. The CDR3 region has the DNA TGTGCCAGCAGTTCCGAACCAAAAATGACAGGCTCCTACGAGCAGTACTTC.

The gene calls are TRBV28 and TRBJ2-7; 10 bases are shared with TRBD1. The length of the CDR3 is 15 residues. Germline V CDR1 and CDR2: MDHEN, SYDVKM. Losses at the gene ends were 7 bases for V and 2 bases for J; bases not matched to a gene: 8. The CDR3 DNA sequence: TGTGCCAGCACATTCTCCGGGACAGGGGCCTACGAGCAGTACTTC. Its translation is CASTFSGTGAYEQYF.

The V call is TRBV5-8, the J call TRBJ2-1; 8 bases fit TRBD2. CDR3 length: 18 residues. Germline V CDR1 and CDR2: SGHTS, YDEGEE. V trimming: 1 base; J trimming: 8 bases; junction bases outside the gene matches: 17. CDR3 region: CASSLLSLEREWADEQFF. CDR3 sequence (DNA): TGTGCCAGCAGCTTGTTGTCGCTCGAGCGGGAGTGGGCAGATGAGCAGTTCTTC. Variable domain in full (rest from reference TRBV5-8 and TRBJ2-1): EAGVTQSPTHLIKTRGQQATLRCSPISGHTSVYWYQQALGLGLQFLLWYDEGEERNRGNFPPRFSGRQFPNYSSELNVNALELEDSALYLCASSLLSLEREWADEQFFGPGTRLTVL.

The chain combines TRBV29-1 with TRBJ2-1, with D possibly TRBD2 on 6 matching bases. Trimming stripped 8 bases from V and 6 bases from J, with 8 bases between. The CDR3 has 10 residues. Germline V lookup: CDR1 SQVTM, CDR2 ANQGSEA. The CDR3 reads CSIGGNEQFF. The DNA for the CDR3 is TGCAGCATCGGGGGCAATGAGCAGTTCTTC.

This chain joins TRBV19 and TRBJ1-2, with D possibly TRBD1 on 6 matching bases. This CDR3 has 13 residues. Deletions cut 5 bases from V and 9 bases from J, with 16 bases between. CDR1 and CDR2 from the germline V gene are LNHDA and SQIVND (reference sequence). The CDR3 sequence is CASSPRPGDRYTF. Here the CDR3 DNA reads TGTGCCAGTAGTCCCCGTCCAGGGGATCGCTACACCTTC.

The chain has TRBV19 and TRBJ1-5, with 7 bases matching TRBD1. The CDR3 is made up of 14 amino acids. CDR1 is LNHDA and CDR2 is SQIVND in the germline V gene (reference sequence). J was trimmed by 4 bases and V by 8 bases; bases with no gene match: 8. The CDR3 DNA follows: TGTGCCAGTTCAGGGGGGACTGAGAATCAGCCCCAGCATTTT. This translates into CASSGGTENQPQHF. Filled out from reference TRBV19 and TRBJ1-5, the complete variable domain reads DGGITQSPKYLFRKEGQNVTLSCEQNLNHDAMYWYRQDPGQGLRLIYYSQIVNDFQKGDIAEGYSVSREKKESFPLTVTSAQKNPTAFYLCASSGGTENQPQHFGDGTRLSIL.

The chain couples TRBV7-6 to TRBJ2-4, with 9 bases that match TRBD1. Germline V gives CDR1 SGHVS, CDR2 FNYEAQ. The CDR3 contains 14 residues. V lost 4 bases to trimming and J lost 8 bases; unmatched junction nucleotides: 6. For the CDR3, the DNA is TGTGCCAGCAGCTCCCGGACAGGGGAGGACATTCAGTACTTC. Translation: CASSSRTGEDIQYF.

The rearrangement uses TRBV19 and TRBJ1-4, with D possibly matching TRBD1 (5 bases). This CDR3 region has 15 residues. Germline lookup yields CDR1 LNHDA and CDR2 SQIVND (reference sequence). The ends were cut back, 3 bases at V and 6 bases at J, with 14 bases in the middle. In DNA, the CDR3 is TGTGCCAGTAGTATTCGCACAGGTTCCCATGAAAAACTGTTTTTT. This sequence encodes CASSIRTGSHEKLFF.